This entry is about one T cell receptor (beta chain). This sample was included in a study of blood T cell repertoires in COVID-19. Study-level information: COVID-19 samples, acute and convalescent, were from the United States, Italy and Spain.

Under the authors' procedure: Estimation of nucleated cell counts was performed using reference gene primer amplification. Profiling relied on immunoSEQ multiplex PCR, and the TCRdb table lists in-frame clones only, not all of them. The V and J calls and clone size are taken from that table; D and trimming were inferred from the DNA. The repertoire holds approximately 210,000 clones, with roughly 90% as singletons. The CDR3 runs to 16 residues. Germline CDR1 reads LNHDA; CDR2 reads SQIVND (reference sequence). Trimming left V 6 bases short and J 1 base short, with 15 bases between. The chain uses TRBV19 and TRBJ1-4; D may be TRBD1 (5 bases). Sequences were obtained from peripheral blood. The TCR originated in a man aged 40-49 years with active or convalescent COVID-19. Here the CDR3 reads CASSPGHGETNEKLFF. The DNA of the CDR3 is TGTGCCAGTAGCCCAGGGCATGGGGAAACTAATGAAAAACTGTTTTTT.